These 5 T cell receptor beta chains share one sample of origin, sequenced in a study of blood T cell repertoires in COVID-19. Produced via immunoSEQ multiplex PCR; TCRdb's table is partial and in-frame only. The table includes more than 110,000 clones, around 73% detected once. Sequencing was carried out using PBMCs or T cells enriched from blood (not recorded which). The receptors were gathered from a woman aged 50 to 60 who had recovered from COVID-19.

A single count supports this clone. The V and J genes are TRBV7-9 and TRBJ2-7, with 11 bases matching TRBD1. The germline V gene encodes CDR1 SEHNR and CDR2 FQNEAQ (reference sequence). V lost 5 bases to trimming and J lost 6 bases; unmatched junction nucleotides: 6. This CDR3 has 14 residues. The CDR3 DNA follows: TGTGCCAGCAGCCTTTCCGGGACAGGGGGCGAGCAGTACGTC. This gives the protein CASSLSGTGGEQYV.

The CDR3 DNA reads TGTGCCAGTCGGTGGACAAAGAATAGCAATCAGCCCCAGCATTTT. As protein: CASRWTKNSNQPQHF. The V and J genes are TRBV19 and TRBJ1-5, with TRBD1 as a possible D gene (5 bases). With 8 bases removed from V and 0 bases from J, the gap between germline ends came to 14 bases. Per germline, CDR1 LNHDA and CDR2 SQIVND (reference sequence). The CDR3 consists of 15 residues.

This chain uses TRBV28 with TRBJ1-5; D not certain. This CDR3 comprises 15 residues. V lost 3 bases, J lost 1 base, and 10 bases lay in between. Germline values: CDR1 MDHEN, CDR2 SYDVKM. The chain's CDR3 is CASSFLTNSNQPQHF. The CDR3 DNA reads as TGTGCCAGCAGTTTCCTCACAAACAGCAATCAGCCCCAGCATTTT.

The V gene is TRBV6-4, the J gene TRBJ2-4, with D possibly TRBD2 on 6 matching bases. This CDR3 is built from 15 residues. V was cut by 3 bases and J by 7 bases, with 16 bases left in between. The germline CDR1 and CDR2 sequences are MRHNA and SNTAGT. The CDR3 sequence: CASSERLGGGNIQYF. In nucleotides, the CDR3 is TGTGCCAGCAGTGAAAGACTGGGAGGAGGGAACATTCAGTACTTC.

For the CDR3, the DNA is TGTGCCAGCAGCGCGACAGGGGGCTTCGGCACCGGGGAGCTGTTTTTT. Translated: CASSATGGFGTGELFF. J is TRBJ2-2 and V is TRBV9; 10 bases are shared with TRBD1. CDR3 length: 16 amino acids. Looked up from germline, CDR1 is SGDLS and CDR2 is YYNGEE. With V trimmed by 3 bases and J by 4 bases, 6 bases remained unmatched. Filled out from reference TRBV9 and TRBJ2-2, the complete variable domain reads DSGVTQTPKHLITATGQRVTLRCSPRSGDLSVYWYQQSLDQGLQFLIQYYNGEERAKGNILERFSAQQFPDLHSELNLSSLELGDSALYFCASSATGGFGTGELFFGEGSRLTVL.